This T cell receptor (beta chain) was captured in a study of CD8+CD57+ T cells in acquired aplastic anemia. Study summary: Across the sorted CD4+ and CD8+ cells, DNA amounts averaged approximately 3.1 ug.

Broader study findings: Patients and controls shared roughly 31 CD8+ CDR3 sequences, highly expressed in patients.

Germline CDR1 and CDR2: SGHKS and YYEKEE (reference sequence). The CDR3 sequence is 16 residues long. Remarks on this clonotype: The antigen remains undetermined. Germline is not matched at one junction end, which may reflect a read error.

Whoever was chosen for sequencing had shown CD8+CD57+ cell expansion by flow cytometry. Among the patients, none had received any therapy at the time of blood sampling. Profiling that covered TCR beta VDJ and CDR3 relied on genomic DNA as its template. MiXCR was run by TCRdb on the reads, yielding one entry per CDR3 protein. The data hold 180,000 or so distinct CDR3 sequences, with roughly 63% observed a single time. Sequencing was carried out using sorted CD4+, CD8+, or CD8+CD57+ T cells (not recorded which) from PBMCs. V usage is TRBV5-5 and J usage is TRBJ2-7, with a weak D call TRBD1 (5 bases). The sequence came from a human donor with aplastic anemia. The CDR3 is CASSWSRPATVYGQYF. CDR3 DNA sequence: TGTGCCAGCAGCTGGAGCCGTCCCGCGACAGTATACGGGCAGTACTTC.